Listed below are T cell receptor beta chains from one sample, sequenced in a study of shared clonotypes between healthy human individuals. The assay was immunoSEQ multiplex PCR, and TCRdb's table has in-frame clones only and misses some. The sample includes under 2,500,000 clones, about 94% of them seen just once. Material for sequencing was naive CD4+ T cells sorted from blood. The origin of the receptors is a man aged 18 to 29 in good health. Both conserved end residues are part of each CDR3. A D gene is named only where the DNA matches it firmly. Where a row states a size, it is once, few, many or the class of an expanded clone; other rows omit it.

TRBJ2-7 TRBD1 . TRBV28 TGTGCCAGCAGGCGGGACAGGATCTACGAGCAGTACTTC CASRRDRIYEQYF
TRBJ1-3 . . TRBV5-8 TGTGCCAGCAGAAGGACTGCTGGAAACACCATATATTTT CASRRTAGNTIYF
TRBJ1-1 . . TRBV6-6 TGTGCCAGCACCCAAGGGTTACAGATGAACACTGAAGCTTTCTTT CASTQGLQMNTEAFF
TRBJ2-2 . . TRBV19 TGTGCCAGTAGTATGTCACAGCTCGGCACCGGGGAGCTGTTTTTT CASSMSQLGTGELFF
TRBJ2-3 . . TRBV18 TGTGCCAGCTCACCTTCCAGGAGGACAGATACGCAGTATTTT CASSPSRRTDTQYF
TRBJ2-1 . . TRBV11-2 TGTGCCAGCAGCTTAGATAGGGCCTCAATGGGGGTTGAGCAGTTCTTC CASSLDRASMGVEQFF
TRBJ1-1 TRBD1 . TRBV6-5 TGTGCCAGCAGTTTCCAACAGGGGGCAGGTACTGAAGCTTTCTTT CASSFQQGAGTEAFF
TRBJ2-1 . . TRBV19 TGTGCCAGTAGTATAAGAGACAGCCTATACAATGAGCAGTTCTTC CASSIRDSLYNEQFF
TRBJ1-1 . . TRBV30 TGTGCCTGGAGTGGTGGGGGAAACACTGAAGCTTTCTTT CAWSGGGNTEAFF
TRBJ1-6 TRBD1 . TRBV9 TGTGCCAGCAGCGTAGGGGGACAGGGCGGCTCACCCCTCCACTTT CASSVGGQGGSPLHF
TRBJ2-3 . . TRBV7-3 TGTGCCAGCAGCTCCCTACCGGGGGACACAGATACGCAGTATTTT CASSSLPGDTDTQYF
TRBJ1-2 . . TRBV7-2 TGTGCCAGCTCATCCAGGGCCGGCTATGGCTACACCTTC CASSSRAGYGYTF
TRBJ2-7 . . TRBV30 TGTGCCTGGAGTAGAGGAGGGCAGTTCTCCTACGAGCAGTACTTC CAWSRGGQFSYEQYF
TRBJ1-2 . . TRBV20-1 TGCAGTGCCGTCGGGATGGATGGCTACACCTTC CSAVGMDGYTF
TRBJ1-1 . . TRBV18 TGTGCCAGCTCAGAGCAGGGTACAATGGGCACTGAAGCTTTCTTT CASSEQGTMGTEAFF
TRBJ2-2 . . TRBV5-1 TGCGCCAGCAGCTTGGGGGGCCACACCGGGGAGCTGTTTTTT CASSLGGHTGELFF
TRBJ2-7 TRBD2 . TRBV7-9 TGTGCCAGCAGCCCAGGACTAGCGGGAGTAGAAGAGCAGTACTTC CASSPGLAGVEEQYF
TRBJ1-4 . . TRBV30 TGTGCCTGGAGTGGTAGGCGCGAAAAACTGTTTTTT CAWSGRREKLFF
TRBJ1-5 . . TRBV6-1 TGTGCCAGCAGTGCAGGACTGACATCGAGCAATCAGCCCCAGCATTTT CASSAGLTSSNQPQHF
TRBJ2-1 TRBD2 . TRBV6-5 TGTGCCAGCCGAAATAGCGGGGGGGCAAATGAGCAGTTCTTC CASRNSGGANEQFF
TRBJ2-7 TRBD2 . TRBV6-1 TGTGCCAGCAAGGAATATAGCGGGCCCTCCTACGAGCAGTACTTC CASKEYSGPSYEQYF
TRBJ1-5 . few TRBV18 TGTGCCAGCTCACCCGACAATAGCAATCAGCCCCAGCATTTT CASSPDNSNQPQHF
TRBJ2-1 TRBD1 . TRBV6-5 TGTGCCAGCAGTTCGGACAGGGGGTCCTACAATGAGCAGTTCTTC CASSSDRGSYNEQFF
TRBJ2-3 . . TRBV5-4 TGTGCCAGCAGCTCCGCTGGGAGTGGGGATACGCAGTATTTT CASSSAGSGDTQYF
TRBJ2-1 TRBD1 . TRBV18 TGTGCCAGCTCGACCGGGACAGCCTCCTACAATGAGCAGTTCTTC CASSTGTASYNEQFF
TRBJ2-7 . . TRBV30 TGTGCCTGCCAAGGGACTCCAAGCTCCTACGAGCAGTACTTC CACQGTPSSYEQYF
TRBJ1-1 . . TRBV7-9 TGTGCCAGCAGCTTAGATACCACTGAAGCTTTCTTT CASSLDTTEAFF
TRBJ2-7 . . TRBV5-6 TGTGCCAGCAGCTTGAGCCAGGGTCGAGGCAACGAGCAGTACTTC CASSLSQGRGNEQYF
TRBJ1-2 TRBD1 . TRBV28 TGTGCCAGCAGTTTTATAGGGGACAGGGGGCGAGTCTATGGCTACACCTTC CASSFIGDRGRVYGYTF
TRBJ1-5 . . TRBV2 TGTGCCAGCAGTGAAGGGAAAACAGGGCTAAATCAGCCCCAGCATTTT CASSEGKTGLNQPQHF
TRBJ2-3 TRBD1 . TRBV10-3 TGTGCCATCAGTTTCGCCGGGACAGGGAGCACAGATACGCAGTATTTT CAISFAGTGSTDTQYF
TRBJ1-1 TRBD1 . TRBV7-2 TGTGCCAGCAGCTTAGGCCAGGGGGCGGCTACTGAAGCTTTCTTT CASSLGQGAATEAFF
TRBJ1-1 . . TRBV18 TGTGCCAGCTCACCAAGTGAGGAGGGGGTAACTGAAGCTTTCTTT CASSPSEEGVTEAFF
TRBJ2-1 TRBD2 . TRBV5-1 TGCGCCAGCAGCTTGGCCGGAGCGGGAGGGTGGAATGAGCAGTTCTTC CASSLAGAGGWNEQFF
TRBJ1-2 . . TRBV18 TGTGCCAGCTCCCTAAGCACCCACGGCTACACCTTC CASSLSTHGYTF
TRBJ2-7 . . TRBV11-2 TGTGCCAGCAGCCCGGGACCACGCGAGCAGTACTTC CASSPGPREQYF
TRBJ1-4 . . TRBV27 TGTGCCAGCAGTTTACGGGCAACTAATGAAAAACTGTTTTTT CASSLRATNEKLFF
TRBJ2-5 TRBD1 . TRBV2 TGTGCCAGCAGCCCCGACAGGGCTGATGAGACCCAGTACTTC CASSPDRADETQYF
TRBJ2-5 . . TRBV27 TGTGCCAGCAGTGCCCTTTTGGGGTCGGGGGAGACCCAGTACTTC CASSALLGSGETQYF
TRBJ2-5 TRBD2 . TRBV4-1 TGCGCCAGCAGCCAAGATGGAAGTACGGGAGGGGAAGAGATCCAGTACTTC CASSQDGSTGGEEIQYF
TRBJ1-2 TRBD1 . TRBV9 TGTGCCAGCAGCGTAGAGGACAGGGGCTATGGCTACACCTTC CASSVEDRGYGYTF
TRBJ2-7 . . TRBV7-2 TGTGCCAGCAGCTTACGGGGGCAGCTTTCATCCTACGAGCAGTACTTC CASSLRGQLSSYEQYF
TRBJ2-3 TRBD2 . TRBV18 TGTGCCAGCTCACCCACCCTTGCGGGGGACACAGATACGCAGTATTTT CASSPTLAGDTDTQYF
TRBJ1-5 . . TRBV2 TGTGCCAGCAGTGAAGTCCAGCAAAATCAGCCCCAGCATTTT CASSEVQQNQPQHF
TRBJ2-3 . . TRBV6-5 TGTGCCAGCGGGAAGAACAGGGCAGATACGCAGTATTTT CASGKNRADTQYF
TRBJ1-4 TRBD1 . TRBV27 TGTGCCAGCAGTTACCAAGGGGGCAATATTGAAAAACTGTTTTTT CASSYQGGNIEKLFF
TRBJ2-7 TRBD2 . TRBV6-6 TGTGCCAGCAGTTACTCGCTCTGGCGGGAGGAGAGCGAGCAGTACTTC CASSYSLWREESEQYF
TRBJ1-3 TRBD1 once TRBV6-1 TGTGCCAGCAGTGAATCGACAGGGTCTGGAAACACCATATATTTT CASSESTGSGNTIYF
TRBJ1-3 TRBD1 . TRBV7-2 TGTGCCAGCAGCTGGGCGGACAGGGCTGGAAACACCATATATTTT CASSWADRAGNTIYF
TRBJ1-1 TRBD1 few TRBV11-2 TGTGCCAGCAGCTCCTCGGGACAGGGGATTTTAGTCACTGAAGCTTTCTTT CASSSSGQGILVTEAFF
TRBJ1-2 . . TRBV30 TGTGCCTGGGGTTCCCCACGCCTGAGATGGTCTTATGGCTACACCTTC CAWGSPRLRWSYGYTF
TRBJ1-5 . . TRBV7-2 TGTGCCAGCAGCGTAGACAGCGGCAATCAGCCCCAGCATTTT CASSVDSGNQPQHF
TRBJ1-5 . few TRBV14 TGTGCCACCCTTCGGGGAGGCAATCAGCCCCAGCATTTT CATLRGGNQPQHF
TRBJ2-7 TRBD1 . TRBV5-1 TGCGCCAGCAACTCGGGACAGGGGGAGTACGAGCAGTACTTC CASNSGQGEYEQYF
TRBJ1-3 TRBD1 . TRBV6-5 TGTGCCAGCAGTTCGGAAGGACAGGGGGCCGGGAACACCATATATTTT CASSSEGQGAGNTIYF
TRBJ2-3 . . TRBV6-5 TGTGCCAGCAGTTACTATCCGGGAGTTAGCACAGATACGCAGTATTTT CASSYYPGVSTDTQYF
TRBJ2-3 . . TRBV19 TGTGCCAGTAGTATAGATCATAGTTGGGGTACGCAGTATTTT CASSIDHSWGTQYF
TRBJ2-1 TRBD1 . TRBV15 TGTGCCACCAGCTATAGACAGGGGTATGAGCAGTTCTTC CATSYRQGYEQFF
TRBJ2-7 TRBD2 . TRBV10-3 TGTGCCATCCGGACTAGCGGGAGCTTAAACTCCTACGAGCAGTACTTC CAIRTSGSLNSYEQYF
TRBJ2-1 . . TRBV2 TGTGCCAGCAGTGCAGGGGACCCTACAACATACAATGAGCAGTTCTTC CASSAGDPTTYNEQFF